This T cell receptor beta chain was sequenced during a study of long-term antiretroviral therapy in people with HIV. Findings and caveats of the study: In HIV, the repertoires covered a tighter span of CDR3 lengths than in controls. Participants lacked recorded data on ART adherence, viral resistance or therapy changes.

With regard to this clone: No antigen is known for it. Relative to the germline gene, one junction end is altered; a read error may explain this.

The assay, immunoSEQ v3.0, was run at survey level. Here immunoSEQ multiplex PCR was the method, and the copy in TCRdb shows in-frame clones only, minus some. Of about 48,000 clones listed, about 88% are singletons. There are 15 residues in the CDR3. Germline lookup yields CDR1 SSHAT and CDR2 FNYEAQ (reference sequence). The sample was unsorted PBMCs, taken 0.8 years after starting antiretroviral therapy. The rearrangement links TRBV7-7 to TRBJ2-5; no clear D. The TCR sequence derives from a woman younger than 35 with HIV. The CDR3 loop reads CASSLATAEGETQYF. For the CDR3, the DNA is TGTGCTAGCAGCTTAGCCACGGCGGAAGGAGAGACCCAGTACTTC. Full variable domain (rest looked up from reference TRBV7-7 and TRBJ2-5): GAGVSQSPRYKVTKRGQDVTLRCDPISSHATLYWYQQALGQGPEFLTYFNYEAQPDKSGLPSDRFSAERPEGSISTLTIQRTEQRDSAMYRCASSLATAEGETQYFGPGTRLLVL.